This TCR beta chain stems from a study of blood T cell repertoires in COVID-19. Methods used by the authors: The authors estimated nucleated cell counts from reference gene primer amplification. The protocol was immunoSEQ multiplex PCR, while the TCRdb copy is restricted to in-frame clones and leaves out a portion. The D gene and trimming were derived from the DNA, and the V and J assignments and clone size from that table. Found here are a few hundred thousand clones, around four fifths of them singletons; the top ten hold more than 9%. V lost 2 bases and J lost 0, with 9 bases in between. CDR1 and CDR2 from the germline V gene are SGHTA and FQGNSA. CDR3 length equals 15 residues.

The rearrangement uses TRBV7-2 and TRBJ2-3; the D is unclear. Sample: peripheral blood. This TCR was recovered from a woman of 80 years or more with COVID-19, enrolled during active disease. CDR3 sequence (DNA): TGTGCCAGCAGCTTATCGCGTGCTAGCACAGATACGCAGTATTTT. This sequence encodes CASSLSRASTDTQYF.